This TCR beta chain emerged from a study of blood T cell repertoires in COVID-19. Authors' processing steps: Estimated nucleated cell counts came from reference gene primer amplification. Using immunoSEQ multiplex PCR, the repertoire was profiled, and TCRdb retains in-frame clones only, with some absent. V and J calls and clone size are as listed in that table; D and trimming were resolved from the DNA. The sample has under 250,000 clones, 85% seen once. Deletions cut 2 bases from V and 6 bases from J, with 10 bases between. Germline V gene sequence: CDR1 SGHTA, CDR2 FQGTGA. The CDR3 runs to 14 residues.

This TCR came from a woman in her 70s with COVID-19, enrolled during active disease. Sequenced sample: peripheral blood. The chain links TRBV7-3 to TRBJ2-2, with D perhaps TRBD1 (5 bases). CDR3 in DNA: TGTGCCAGCAGCTTAGAAGGGGTGGCCGGGGAGCTGTTTTTT. It codes for CASSLEGVAGELFF.